The T cell receptor beta chain under discussion was sequenced for a study of blood T cell repertoires in COVID-19. Looking at the study overall: Sources were T cells, B-cell-depleted T cells, or PBMCs; the material itself was cDNA or gDNA.

This clone was seen a handful of times. Libraries were prepared by immunoSEQ multiplex PCR; TCRdb keeps only in-frame clonotypes and omits some of them. The data show fewer than 20,000 clones, about 90% seen once. Germline V gene data show CDR1 as LNHDA and CDR2 as SQIVND (reference sequence). The V gene lost 2 bases and the J gene lost 9 bases, with 8 bases spanning the gap. There are 12 residues in the CDR3. The J gene is TRBJ2-4, the V gene TRBV19; D is ambiguous. This receptor was taken from a man in his fifties or sixties with active COVID-19. Material for sequencing was peripheral blood. The CDR3 sequence: CASSIQDSIQYF. The CDR3, as DNA: TGTGCCAGTAGTATACAGGATAGCATTCAGTACTTC.